This passage covers 32 T cell receptor beta chains from one sample sequenced in a study of blood T cell repertoires in COVID-19. The repertoire was sequenced with immunoSEQ multiplex PCR; TCRdb's copy has only in-frame clones and lacks some. The table lists a few hundred thousand clones, more than 75% of them singletons. The sequenced sample consisted of PBMCs or T cells enriched from blood (not recorded which). The receptors were sampled from a woman aged 18-29 years who had recovered from COVID-19.

V and J are TRBV27 and TRBJ2-2; 8 nucleotides agree with TRBD1. Germline trimming cut 2 bases from V and 1 base from J; bases unmatched to any gene: 0. The germline V gene encodes CDR1 MNHEY and CDR2 SMNVEV (reference sequence). The CDR3 consists of 15 residues. The CDR3 spells CASSLGTGNTGELFF. DNA for the CDR3: TGTGCCAGCAGTTTAGGGACAGGGAACACCGGGGAGCTGTTTTTT.

The chain employs TRBV7-9 and TRBJ2-3; 7 nucleotides line up with TRBD2. Trimming at V came to 5 bases and at J to 5 bases, leaving 13 bases not matched to a gene. Germline V gene sequence: CDR1 SEHNR, CDR2 FQNEAQ (reference sequence). This CDR3 has 16 residues. The CDR3 DNA is TGTGCCAGCAGCCTCCCGGTGGCGGGGGATGGAGATACGCAGTATTTT. Translating gives CASSLPVAGDGDTQYF.

This sequence joins TRBV5-8 and TRBJ2-7; 7 nucleotides align to TRBD1. CDR3 length equals 15 residues. Germline values: CDR1 SGHTS, CDR2 YDEGEE. V shed 4 bases and J 2 bases; nucleotides not matched to a gene: 9. The CDR3, as DNA: TGTGCCAGCAGCCTTACAGGGGCTAGCACCTACGAGCAGTACTTC. Translating it yields CASSLTGASTYEQYF. Based on the CDR3 plus reference TRBV5-8 and TRBJ2-7, the full variable domain is EAGVTQSPTHLIKTRGQQATLRCSPISGHTSVYWYQQALGLGLQFLLWYDEGEERNRGNFPPRFSGRQFPNYSSELNVNALELEDSALYLCASSLTGASTYEQYFGPGTRLTVT.

V usage is TRBV11-2 and J usage is TRBJ2-7, with D hard to call. Germline V gene data show CDR1 as SGHAT and CDR2 as FQNNGV. Trimming removed 1 base at V and 3 bases at J, with 10 bases between. The CDR3 covers 14 residues. As DNA, the CDR3 is TGTGCCAGCAGCTTAGGGGCTCGTCTCTACGAGCAGTACTTC. Protein sequence: CASSLGARLYEQYF.

The rearrangement uses TRBV29-1 and TRBJ1-3; weak D call: TRBD1 (6 bases). The V gene lost 4 bases and the J gene lost 0 bases, with 10 bases spanning the gap. Germline V gene data show CDR1 as SQVTM and CDR2 as ANQGSEA. This CDR3 spans 14 amino acids. CDR3 amino acids: CSVGTGNSGNTIYF. In DNA, the CDR3 is TGCAGCGTTGGTACAGGGAACTCTGGAAACACCATATATTTT. Complete variable domain (other parts from reference TRBV29-1 and TRBJ1-3): SAVISQKPSRDICQRGTSLTIQCQVDSQVTMMFWYRQQPGQSLTLIATANQGSEATYESGFVIDKFPISRPNLTFSTLTVSNMSPEDSSIYLCSVGTGNSGNTIYFGEGSWLTVV.

The chain carries TRBV7-8 and TRBJ2-7; 8 nucleotides agree with TRBD1. Trimming cost V 1 base and J 3 bases; bases outside gene matches: 8. CDR3 length equals 16 residues. Germline V gene data show CDR1 as SGHVS and CDR2 as FQNEAQ. CDR3 in DNA: TGTGCCAGCAGCTTAGTGCTGGGGACAGGTAGCTACGAGCAGTACTTC. This gives the protein CASSLVLGTGSYEQYF.

This clone was found once. The chain combines TRBV7-9 with TRBJ1-2; D is perhaps TRBD1 (6 bases). The CDR3 is 14 residues long. Trimming removed 5 bases from V and 3 bases from J, with 13 bases in between. The germline gives CDR1 SEHNR, CDR2 FQNEAQ (reference sequence). For the CDR3, the DNA is TGTGCCAGCAGCGCCACCGGACAGTACTATGGCTACACCTTC. Protein sequence: CASSATGQYYGYTF. Filled out from reference TRBV7-9 and TRBJ1-2, the complete variable domain reads DTGVSQNPRHKITKRGQNVTFRCDPISEHNRLYWYRQTLGQGPEFLTYFQNEAQLEKSRLLSDRFSAERPKGSFSTLEIQRTEQGDSAMYLCASSATGQYYGYTFGSGTRLTVV.

This chain connects TRBV7-3 to TRBJ1-2, with a weak D call TRBD1 (5 bases). The germline V gene has CDR1 SGHTA and CDR2 FQGTGA. V gave up 2 bases and J gave up 6 bases, with 13 bases separating them. CDR3 length equals 14 residues. The CDR3 nucleotides are TGTGCCAGCAGCTTAGGGGCAGGGAACGATGGCTACACCTTC. It codes for CASSLGAGNDGYTF. Drawing the rest from reference TRBV7-3 and TRBJ1-2, the complete variable domain is GAGVSQTPSNKVTEKGKYVELRCDPISGHTALYWYRQSLGQGPEFLIYFQGTGAADDSGLPNDRFFAVRPEGSVSTLKIQRTERGDSAVYLCASSLGAGNDGYTFGSGTRLTVV.

The V call is TRBV30, the J call TRBJ1-1; D is perhaps TRBD1 (5 bases). Trimming pared 0 bases from V and 1 base from J, leaving 9 bases between. The CDR3 loop spans 14 amino acids. CDR1 is GTSNPN and CDR2 is SVGIG in the germline V gene (reference sequence). The CDR3 here is CAWSVLGENTEAFF. CDR3 nucleotides: TGTGCCTGGAGTGTTCTAGGGGAGAACACTGAAGCTTTCTTT.

The chain employs TRBV2 and TRBJ2-1; the match to TRBD2 covers 9 bases. The CDR3 runs 15 residues. V lost 4 bases and J lost 7; bases outside the gene matches: 8. Germline V gives CDR1 SNHLY, CDR2 FYNNEI. CDR3 nucleotides: TGTGCCAGCAGTGGACTAGCGGTAAATATAAATGAGCAGTTCTTC. As protein: CASSGLAVNINEQFF.

This chain links TRBV28 with TRBJ2-7; tentative D call: TRBD1 (6 bases). V was trimmed by 3 bases and J by 3 bases, leaving 12 bases between them. Germline V gene sequence: CDR1 MDHEN, CDR2 SYDVKM. This CDR3 region has 14 residues. The CDR3 sequence: CASSFWTEVYEQYF. CDR3 nucleotide sequence: TGTGCCAGCAGTTTCTGGACAGAAGTCTACGAGCAGTACTTC. Looking up the rest from reference TRBV28 and TRBJ2-7 gives the full variable domain: DVKVTQSSRYLVKRTGEKVFLECVQDMDHENMFWYRQDPGLGLRLIYFSYDVKMKEKGDIPEGYSVSREKKERFSLILESASTNQTSMYLCASSFWTEVYEQYFGPGTRLTVT.

Worth noting for this clone: This same CDR3 is encoded by further DNA sequences in the sample. The chain couples TRBV7-9 to TRBJ1-1; TRBD1 agrees at 7 bases. V shed 5 bases, J shed 1 base, and the junction held 7 bases outside the gene matches. The CDR3 loop spans 15 amino acids. Per germline, CDR1 SEHNR and CDR2 FQNEAQ (reference sequence). CDR3 in DNA: TGTGCCAGCAGCCCCTGGACAGGAGAGAACACTGAAGCTTTCTTT. Translation: CASSPWTGENTEAFF.

This clone occurred once. The chain is built from TRBV7-9 and TRBJ2-2, with 12 bases aligning to TRBD2. J lost 1 base, V lost 3 bases, and 3 bases had no gene match. The CDR3 has 17 amino acids. Germline assignment: CDR1 SEHNR and CDR2 FQNEAQ (reference sequence). CDR3 nucleotide sequence: TGTGCCAGCAGCTTCCGACTAGCGGGGGAGAACACCGGGGAGCTGTTTTTT. Its protein product is CASSFRLAGENTGELFF.

This clone appeared a single time. The chain has TRBV15 and TRBJ2-1; a possible D gene is TRBD1 (6 bases). The length of the CDR3 is 16 residues. V was shortened by 8 bases and J by 8 bases, with 25 bases between the two germline ends. Germline CDR1 reads LNHNV; CDR2 reads YYDKDF (reference sequence). CDR3 residues: CATQNPFNRDGDEQFF. CDR3 coding DNA: TGTGCCACCCAAAACCCTTTCAACAGGGATGGGGATGAGCAGTTCTTC.

This chain uses TRBV10-3 with TRBJ1-4, with D unclear. V was trimmed by 4 bases and J by 4 bases, leaving 10 bases between them. The CDR3 consists of 14 residues. Germline V gene lookup returns CDR1 ENHRY and CDR2 SYGVKD. This CDR3 is CAISVEGINEKLFF. The CDR3, as DNA: TGTGCCATCAGTGTAGAGGGAATTAATGAAAAACTGTTTTTT.

This clone was recorded once. The chain uses TRBV19 and TRBJ1-1; TRBD1 aligns across 7 bases. There are 13 residues in the CDR3. Germline assignment: CDR1 LNHDA and CDR2 SQIVND (reference sequence). Losses at the gene ends were 8 bases for V and 8 bases for J; bases not matched to a gene: 11. CDR3: CASSPTGQGEAFF. CDR3 sequence (DNA): TGTGCCAGTTCTCCGACAGGGCAAGGGGAAGCTTTCTTT.

A single count supports this clone. The rearrangement uses TRBV7-9 and TRBJ1-2; TRBD1 aligns across 8 bases. The CDR3 sequence is 16 residues long. V lost 5 bases, J lost 5 bases, and 13 bases stayed unmatched. Germline assignment: CDR1 SEHNR and CDR2 FQNEAQ (reference sequence). The CDR3: CASSPKTRDRPYGYTF. The CDR3 region has the DNA TGTGCCAGCAGCCCCAAAACTCGGGACAGGCCGTATGGCTACACCTTC.

This clone has just one count. This chain connects TRBV5-1 to TRBJ1-2, with 7 bases matching TRBD1. Per the germline V gene, CDR1 is SGHRS and CDR2 is YFSETQ. This CDR3 has 15 amino acids. V lost 0 bases, J lost 4 bases, and 6 bases stayed unmatched. The CDR3 region is CASSLDTGAAYGYTF. CDR3 nucleotides: TGCGCCAGCAGCTTGGATACAGGGGCAGCCTATGGCTACACCTTC.

The chain employs TRBV5-4 and TRBJ2-3; 8 bases agree with TRBD2. Germline lookup yields CDR1 SGHNT and CDR2 YYREEE (reference sequence). J lost 2 bases, V lost 4 bases, and 9 bases had no gene match. The CDR3 runs 16 residues. CDR3 sequence reads: CASSGTGGASTDTQYF. As DNA, the CDR3 is TGTGCCAGCAGCGGAACCGGGGGGGCTTCCACAGATACGCAGTATTTT.

Here the CDR3 DNA reads TGCGCCAGCAGCTTGGAGGGAGAGGAATTACCCCTCCACTTT. It encodes CASSLEGEELPLHF. The genes are TRBV5-1 and TRBJ1-6, with D uncertain. Trimming pared 0 bases from V and 12 bases from J, leaving 13 bases between. CDR3 length equals 14 residues. Per the germline V gene, CDR1 is SGHRS and CDR2 is YFSETQ.

The chain couples TRBV20-1 to TRBJ1-3; the match to TRBD1 covers 7 bases. CDR1 is DFQATT and CDR2 is SNEGSKA in the germline V gene (reference sequence). The CDR3 spans 14 residues. Unmatched junction bases numbered 6, after V lost 3 bases and J lost 4 bases. In DNA form, the CDR3 reads TGCAGTGCTAGTGCCAGGGGGGAAGGAAACACCATATATTTT. Its protein is CSASARGEGNTIYF.

The V and J genes are TRBV29-1 and TRBJ1-2, with TRBD1 as a possible D gene (5 bases). The CDR3 totals 13 residues. Trimming stripped 7 bases from V and 4 bases from J, with 16 bases between. Germline loops: CDR1 SQVTM, CDR2 ANQGSEA. The CDR3 spells CSALSGGGYGYTF. In DNA, the CDR3 is TGCAGCGCACTCTCCGGGGGTGGCTATGGCTACACCTTC.

The chain recombines TRBV27 with TRBJ2-2; 9 bases are a match to TRBD1. Germline V gene data show CDR1 as MNHEY and CDR2 as SMNVEV (reference sequence). CDR3 length equals 17 residues. The trim removed 5 bases at V and 7 bases at J, leaving 14 bases unmatched. This chain's CDR3 is CASSKTGGGLGVGELFF. CDR3 in DNA: TGTGCCAGCAGTAAAACAGGGGGCGGTCTCGGTGTCGGGGAGCTGTTTTTT.

The V call is TRBV6-5, the J call TRBJ2-2, with 11 bases aligning to TRBD1. CDR1 and CDR2 from the germline V gene are MNHEY and SVGAGI. With 6 bases clipped from V and 5 bases from J, the junction kept 5 bases outside the gene matches. The CDR3 is made up of 15 amino acids. The DNA of the CDR3 is TGTGCCAGCAGCGGGACAGGGGGTGTAACCGGGGAGCTGTTTTTT. Protein product: CASSGTGGVTGELFF.

The chain carries TRBV3-1 (or the pseudogene TRBV3-2) and TRBJ1-2; 11 nucleotides align to TRBD1. V shed 1 base and J 7 bases; nucleotides not matched to a gene: 5. Germline assignment: CDR1 LGHDT and CDR2 YNNKEL (reference sequence). This CDR3 has 15 residues. The CDR3 DNA reads as TGTGCCAGCAGCCAAGGCGGACAGGGGGCGGGTGGCTACACCTTC. Translation: CASSQGGQGAGGYTF.

This clone was found a few times. The chain links TRBV12-3 or TRBV12-4 to TRBJ1-2, with D hard to call. This CDR3 spans 13 amino acids. The V and J ends lost 1 base and 8 bases respectively, with 11 bases between them. The CDR3: CASSLVPTGGYTF. The CDR3, as DNA: TGTGCCAGCAGTTTAGTTCCCACCGGGGGCTACACCTTC.

This clone was counted between two and nine times. The V call is TRBV5-5, the J call TRBJ1-1; D gene unclear. V was pared by 3 bases and J by 8 bases, with 14 bases between. This CDR3 contains 13 residues. Germline lookup yields CDR1 SGHKS and CDR2 YYEKEE (reference sequence). The CDR3 protein is CASSSSPSGEAFF. The CDR3 DNA sequence: TGTGCCAGCAGCTCATCCCCCTCCGGGGAAGCTTTCTTT.

V and J are TRBV9 and TRBJ1-4, with D unresolved. CDR3 length equals 14 residues. V shed 0 bases and J shed 4 bases, with 7 bases lying between them. CDR1 and CDR2 from the germline V gene are SGDLS and YYNGEE. CDR3 bases: TGTGCCAGCAGCGTAGAGTCAGTTAATGAAAAACTGTTTTTT. It specifies CASSVESVNEKLFF.

This clone appeared a few times. This chain joins TRBV12-3 or TRBV12-4 and TRBJ2-2, with a weak D call TRBD2 (6 bases). The length of the CDR3 is 13 residues. Trimming removed 6 bases at V and 2 bases at J, with 7 bases between. The CDR3 coding sequence is TGTGCCAGCAGGGGGACTAACACCGGGGAGCTGTTTTTT. Its translation is CASRGTNTGELFF.

The chain employs TRBV7-2 and TRBJ2-7; D remains ambiguous. V was shortened by 1 base and J by 0 bases, with 10 bases between the two germline ends. There are 15 residues in the CDR3. The germline gives CDR1 SGHTA, CDR2 FQGNSA. The CDR3 DNA reads as TGTGCCAGCAGCTTAGGGTTGGCAGACTCCTACGAGCAGTACTTC. Its protein product is CASSLGLADSYEQYF.

The rearrangement joins TRBV28 to TRBJ1-1; no clear D. Looked up from germline, CDR1 is MDHEN and CDR2 is SYDVKM. The length of the CDR3 is 13 residues. V lost 3 bases and J lost 4, with 9 bases in between. CDR3 nucleotide sequence: TGTGCCAGCAGTTTCTCGAGCGGCACTGAAGCTTTCTTT. This translates into CASSFSSGTEAFF.

This clone was seen just once. The V and J genes are TRBV7-9 and TRBJ1-1; D gene ambiguous. CDR1 and CDR2 from the germline V gene are SEHNR and FQNEAQ (reference sequence). The germline V and J ends were trimmed by 3 bases and 7 bases, with 9 bases remaining between them. The length of the CDR3 is 12 residues. This CDR3 is CASSFSVREAFF. The CDR3 DNA reads TGTGCCAGCAGCTTTAGCGTCCGTGAAGCTTTCTTT. Drawing the rest from reference TRBV7-9 and TRBJ1-1, the complete variable domain is DTGVSQNPRHKITKRGQNVTFRCDPISEHNRLYWYRQTLGQGPEFLTYFQNEAQLEKSRLLSDRFSAERPKGSFSTLEIQRTEQGDSAMYLCASSFSVREAFFGQGTRLTVV.